These 22 T cell receptor beta chains came from one sample sequenced in a study of T cells in Graves' hyperthyroidism and ophthalmopathy. The TCR beta CDR3 regions underwent amplification using RNA transcripts as the source. The HTBI primer set was used in a first-round RT-PCR of the TCR CDR3. MiXCR was run by TCRdb on the multiplex PCR reads, yielding one entry per CDR3 protein. The sample records under 750,000 distinct CDR3 sequences, roughly a sixth being singletons. Sequencing used blood. The receptors originated from a woman aged 45-59 years with Graves' hyperthyroidism that later progressed to Graves' ophthalmopathy.

This clonotype was recorded only once. The J gene is TRBJ1-1, the V gene TRBV6-2 or TRBV6-3; 8 bases agree with TRBD1. Germline V gene lookup returns CDR1 MNHEY and CDR2 SVGEGT. V lost 10 bases, J lost 3 bases, and 16 bases stayed unmatched. This CDR3 contains 16 residues. CDR3 DNA: TGTGCCAACAGACCCAAGATCGACAGGGGTGACACTGAAGCTTTCTTT. Residues: CANRPKIDRGDTEAFF.

With respect to this clonotype: This may be a read error, as it is one base from a much larger clone. The V and J genes are TRBV5-1 and TRBJ2-2; D remains ambiguous. The V gene's germline CDR1 is SGHRS and CDR2 YFSETQ. V was pared by 4 bases and J by 5 bases, with 9 bases between. The CDR3 spans 13 residues. CDR3: CASSPGMTGELFF. In DNA form, the CDR3 reads TGCGCCAGCAGCCCGGGCATGACCGGGGAGCTGTTTTTT.

This clonotype was counted at least ten times. This sequence joins TRBV3-1 and TRBJ1-6; the D gene is possibly TRBD1 (5 bases). CDR3 length: 14 residues. V was trimmed by 3 bases and J by 7 bases, leaving 10 bases between them. The germline V gene has CDR1 LGHDT and CDR2 YNNKEL (reference sequence). The CDR3 spells CASSHTGVNSPLHF. The CDR3 nucleotides read TGTGCCAGCAGCCACACGGGGGTGAATTCACCCCTCCACTTT.

Points on this clonotype: Its ends do not fully match the called genes, so a read error is possible. The chain combines TRBV28 with TRBJ1-5; 7 nucleotides line up with TRBD1. CDR3 size: 18 residues. Germline values: CDR1 MDHEN, CDR2 SYDVKM. The CDR3 here is CASSQPPSTGWNNQPQHF. Here the CDR3 DNA reads TGCGCCAGCAGTCAACCCCCCTCGACAGGGTGGAACAATCAGCCCCAGCATTTT.

The chain has TRBV10-3 and TRBJ1-5, with D possibly TRBD1 on 5 matching bases. V was shortened by 0 bases and J by 0 bases, with 15 bases between the two germline ends. CDR3 length: 18 residues. Per the germline V gene, CDR1 is ENHRY and CDR2 is SYGVKD. The CDR3, as DNA: TGTGCCATCAGTGAGTCAATCACAGGATCATATAGCAATCAGCCCCAGCATTTT. Protein sequence: CAISESITGSYSNQPQHF.

The V call is TRBV5-1, the J call TRBJ2-1, with D tentatively TRBD1 or TRBD2 (5 bases each). The germline V gene has CDR1 SGHRS and CDR2 YFSETQ. The length of the CDR3 is 13 residues. Trimming took 4 bases from V and 8 from J, leaving 13 bases between them. CDR3 protein: CASSRDARYEQFF. For the CDR3, the DNA is TGCGCCAGCAGCAGGGACGCCCGTTATGAGCAGTTCTTC.

The chain is built from TRBV7-3 and TRBJ1-1; unclear D gene. The CDR3 has 13 residues. Trimming cost V 4 bases and J 4 bases, with 10 bases left between them. Germline V CDR1 and CDR2: SGHTA, FQGTGA. CDR3 coding DNA: TGTGCCAGCAGCTCAACAATGACCACTGAAGCTTTCTTT. Protein product: CASSSTMTTEAFF.

This clonotype was seen at least ten times. The chain carries TRBV5-1 and TRBJ2-7, with D hard to call. In germline, CDR1 is SGHRS, CDR2 YFSETQ. Trimming took 5 bases from V and 1 from J, leaving 16 bases between them. The CDR3 extends over 15 amino acids. CDR3 sequence: CASSRTPGISYEQYF. The CDR3 DNA reads TGCGCCAGCAGTCGTACACCCGGCATTTCCTACGAGCAGTACTTC.

The table lists this clonotype with many counts. The chain links TRBV20-1 to TRBJ2-3; D may be TRBD1 or TRBD2 (6 bases each). This CDR3 contains 13 residues. The V gene's germline CDR1 is DFQATT and CDR2 SNEGSKA (reference sequence). With 6 bases removed from V and 2 bases from J, the gap between germline ends came to 12 bases. CDR3 sequence reads: CSARRGVTDTQYF. For the CDR3, the DNA is TGCAGTGCCCGAAGGGGGGTCACAGATACGCAGTATTTT.

This clonotype showed up just a few times. This rearrangement joins TRBV19 to TRBJ2-3; 7 nucleotides align to TRBD2. Germline lookup yields CDR1 LNHDA and CDR2 SQIVND (reference sequence). V was pared by 7 bases and J by 1 base, with 5 bases of the junction left unmatched. The CDR3 sequence is 14 residues long. In DNA form, the CDR3 reads TGTGCCAGTACTCTAGCGGAGCGCACAGATACGCAGTATTTT. Its protein product is CASTLAERTDTQYF.

This rearrangement joins TRBV11-2 to TRBJ1-6; D gene ambiguous. Germline V gene sequence: CDR1 SGHAT, CDR2 FQNNGV. The ends were cut back, 2 bases at V and 11 bases at J, with 19 bases in the middle. The CDR3 covers 16 residues. Written as DNA, the CDR3 is TGTGCCAGCAGCTTATTTCTAAATAGCCCTACGCCACCCCTCCACTTT. Translated, it gives CASSLFLNSPTPPLHF.

V gene TRBV5-1 combines with J gene TRBJ1-1; 10 bases are a match to TRBD1. Germline V gene lookup returns CDR1 SGHRS and CDR2 YFSETQ. V gave up 3 bases and J gave up 4 bases; unmatched junction bases: 6. This CDR3 region has 15 residues. The CDR3 bases are TGCGCCAGCAGCTGGGGACAGGGGATGATCACTGAAGCTTTCTTT. Its protein product is CASSWGQGMITEAFF.

This clonotype was seen only a few times. The V gene is TRBV5-6, the J gene TRBJ2-1, with TRBD2 matching over 7 bases. CDR3 length: 18 amino acids. The J segment lost 1 base and the V segment lost 1 base, leaving 11 bases of the junction unmatched. The germline gives CDR1 SGHDT, CDR2 YYEEEE. The CDR3 loop is CASSLIELLGGSYNEQFF. The CDR3 region has the DNA TGTGCCAGCAGCTTGATAGAGTTACTCGGGGGGTCCTACAATGAGCAGTTCTTC.

In its sample, this clonotype was seen many times. The chain couples TRBV2 to TRBJ2-3; TRBD2 aligns across 9 bases. J was trimmed by 2 bases and V by 3 bases; bases with no gene match: 15. CDR3 length: 19 amino acids. Germline V gives CDR1 SNHLY, CDR2 FYNNEI. The CDR3 bases are TGTGCCAGCAGTGAGCTAAGCGGGGGGCCCAAGGGGCTCACAGATACGCAGTATTTT. It translates to CASSELSGGPKGLTDTQYF. The full variable domain, with the rest looked up from reference TRBV2 and TRBJ2-3, is EPEVTQTPSHQVTQMGQEVILRCVPISNHLYFYWYRQILGQKVEFLVSFYNNEISEKSEIFDDQFSVERPDGSNFTLKIRSTKLEDSAMYFCASSELSGGPKGLTDTQYFGPGTRLTVL.

This clonotype was detected a few times. The rearrangement joins TRBV29-1 to TRBJ2-1; tentatively, D is TRBD1 (6 bases). V gave up 7 bases and J gave up 4 bases, with 14 bases separating them. The CDR3 totals 13 residues. Germline assignment: CDR1 SQVTM and CDR2 ANQGSEA. The CDR3 nucleotides are TGCAGCGGCTACAGGGTTGCGTACAATGAGCAGTTCTTC. As protein: CSGYRVAYNEQFF.

This chain connects TRBV5-4 to TRBJ2-7; 10 bases are a match to TRBD2. Trimming at V came to 4 bases and at J to 4 bases, leaving 5 bases not matched to a gene. CDR1 is SGHNT and CDR2 is YYREEE in the germline V gene (reference sequence). There are 14 residues in the CDR3. CDR3 in amino acids: CASSEGTSVYEQYF. The DNA of the CDR3 is TGTGCCAGCAGCGAGGGGACTAGCGTTTACGAGCAGTACTTC.

The chain recombines TRBV4-1 with TRBJ1-2; no clear D. The CDR3 spans 15 residues. The germline gives CDR1 MGHRA, CDR2 YSYEKL. Between the trimmed V and J ends, which lost 0 bases and 8 bases, there was a span of 16 bases. The CDR3 spells CASSQEADGYGGYTF. Here the CDR3 DNA reads TGCGCCAGCAGCCAAGAGGCAGACGGGTACGGAGGCTACACCTTC.

This clonotype occurred many times. The rearrangement joins TRBV27 to TRBJ2-7; no clear D gene. CDR1 MNHEY and CDR2 SMNVEV come from the germline V gene (reference sequence). The CDR3 consists of 15 residues. Trimming cost V 2 bases and J 5 bases, with 16 bases left between them. CDR3 bases: TGTGCCAGCAGTTTAGGGCAGCCGAAGGCCAACGAGCAGTACTTC. Translation: CASSLGQPKANEQYF.

As for this clonotype: Just one base apart from a much larger clone, this may be a read error. A read error is likely, as this CDR3 ends without the conserved phenylalanine or tryptophan. V usage is TRBV5-1 and J usage is TRBJ2-7; no clear D gene. Germline assignment: CDR1 SGHRS and CDR2 YFSETQ. Trimming took 4 bases from V and 2 from J, leaving 7 bases between them. This CDR3 region has 12 residues. CDR3 loop: CASSANTYEQYS. DNA for the CDR3: TGCGCCAGCAGCGCGAATACCTACGAGCAGTACTCC.

Concerning this clonotype: Since a much larger clone is just one base distant, this may be a read error. V and J are TRBV2 and TRBJ1-5; possible D gene TRBD1, 5 bases. The V end lost 7 bases, the J end lost 1 base, and 17 bases lay between the germline ends. The CDR3 runs to 16 residues. Germline V CDR1 and CDR2: SNHLY, FYNNEI. In DNA, the CDR3 is TGTGCCAGCATGCCGGGCAGGGCACGGAGCAATCAGCCCCAGCATTTT. This translates into CASMPGRARSNQPQHF.

This clonotype came up many times. The chain combines TRBV12-5 with TRBJ1-1, with 7 bases lining up with TRBD1. Trimming at V came to 7 bases and at J to 1 base, leaving 6 bases not matched to a gene. Per germline, CDR1 LGHNT and CDR2 FRNRAP. CDR3 size: 14 residues. CDR3 residues: CASALTGENTEAFF. CDR3 in DNA: TGTGCTAGTGCTCTAACAGGGGAGAACACTGAAGCTTTCTTT. The full variable domain, rest sourced from reference TRBV12-5 and TRBJ1-1, is DARVTQTPRHKVTEMGQEVTMRCQPILGHNTVFWYRQTMMQGLELLAYFRNRAPLDDSGMPKDRFSAEMPDATLATLKIQPSEPRDSAVYFCASALTGENTEAFFGQGTRLTVV.

Many counts were recorded for this clonotype. The chain combines TRBV3-1 with TRBJ1-2; unclear D gene. Germline lookup yields CDR1 LGHDT and CDR2 YNNKEL (reference sequence). V shed 4 bases and J shed 4 bases, with 16 bases lying between them. CDR3 length: 15 residues. CDR3 residues: CASSPAIPGSYGYTF. DNA for the CDR3: TGTGCCAGCAGCCCGGCCATCCCAGGTAGCTATGGCTACACCTTC.